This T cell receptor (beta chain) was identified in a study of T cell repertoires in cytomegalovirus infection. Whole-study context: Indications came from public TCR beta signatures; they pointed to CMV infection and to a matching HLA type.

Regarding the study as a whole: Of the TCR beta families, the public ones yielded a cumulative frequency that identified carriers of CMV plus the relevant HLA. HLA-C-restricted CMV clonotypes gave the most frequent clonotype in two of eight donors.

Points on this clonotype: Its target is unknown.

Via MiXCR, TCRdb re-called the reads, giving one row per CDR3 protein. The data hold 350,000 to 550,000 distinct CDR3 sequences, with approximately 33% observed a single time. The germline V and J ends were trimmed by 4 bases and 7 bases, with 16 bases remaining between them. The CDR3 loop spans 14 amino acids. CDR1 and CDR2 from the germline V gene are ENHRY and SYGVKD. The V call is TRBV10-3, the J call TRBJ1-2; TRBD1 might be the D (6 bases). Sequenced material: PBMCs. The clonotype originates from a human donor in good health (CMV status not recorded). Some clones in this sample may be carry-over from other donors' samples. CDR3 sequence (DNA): TGTGCCATCAGTGGGGTCGACAGGATTGGTGGCTACACCTTC. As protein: CAISGVDRIGGYTF.